This passage covers 23 T cell receptor beta chains from one sample sequenced in a study of T cell changes during pregnancy in multiple sclerosis. The data were produced by immunoSEQ multiplex PCR, yet TCRdb's version contains in-frame clones alone and is incomplete. This table has about 75,000 clones, around 94% appearing once. Material: CD4+ T cells from peripheral blood mononuclear cells, obtained after pregnancy. These receptors were obtained from a female donor with multiple sclerosis, enrolled in a pregnancy study.

The chain recombines TRBV28 with TRBJ1-5; possible D gene TRBD1, 5 bases. The CDR3 extends over 14 amino acids. The V gene's germline CDR1 is MDHEN and CDR2 SYDVKM. The germline V and J ends were trimmed by 4 bases and 6 bases, with 13 bases remaining between them. The CDR3 loop reads CASSSGGGGQPQHF. The CDR3 DNA is TGTGCCAGCAGTTCCGGGGGAGGAGGTCAGCCCCAGCATTTT.

CDR3 amino acids: CSVSGSKYEQYF. CDR3 bases: TGCAGCGTTAGCGGGAGTAAGTACGAGCAGTACTTC. This chain links TRBV29-1 with TRBJ2-7; 8 positions match TRBD2. CDR1 is SQVTM, CDR2 ANQGSEA, per germline. The J segment lost 4 bases and the V segment lost 5 bases, leaving 4 bases of the junction unmatched. The CDR3 has 12 amino acids.

V gene TRBV30 combines with J gene TRBJ1-5; the D gene is possibly TRBD1 (5 bases). V dropped 0 bases and J dropped 8 bases, with 14 bases sitting between them. Germline V CDR1 and CDR2: GTSNPN, SVGIG (reference sequence). The CDR3 is made up of 14 amino acids. CDR3 DNA sequence: TGTGCCTGGAGTGTCCGGCAGGGTCGAGAGCCCCAGCATTTT. Residues: CAWSVRQGREPQHF.

The chain carries TRBV6-5 and TRBJ2-7, with a weak D call TRBD2 (6 bases). This CDR3 is built from 13 residues. Looked up from germline, CDR1 is MNHEY and CDR2 is SVGAGI. The V and J ends lost 5 bases and 7 bases respectively, with 15 bases between them. CDR3 protein: CASSPPEGKEQYF. CDR3 DNA: TGTGCCAGCAGTCCCCCGGAGGGAAAAGAGCAGTACTTC.

The rearrangement links TRBV15 to TRBJ1-1, with 7 bases identical to TRBD1. CDR1 is LNHNV, CDR2 YYDKDF, per germline (reference sequence). The V and J ends lost 5 bases and 2 bases, in that order; junction bases with no gene match: 5. The CDR3 totals 14 residues. The CDR3, as DNA: TGTGCCACCAGCTCGGACAGGATTAACACTGAAGCTTTCTTT. Residues: CATSSDRINTEAFF.

The chain has TRBV19 and TRBJ2-1; D possibly corresponds to TRBD2 (7 bases). Per germline, CDR1 LNHDA and CDR2 SQIVND (reference sequence). V lost 10 bases to trimming and J lost 1 base, with 17 bases between them. This CDR3 spans 15 amino acids. The CDR3, as DNA: TGTGCCACGGGGGCTAGCGGATTTTCCTACAATGAGCAGTTCTTC. It encodes CATGASGFSYNEQFF.

The chain carries TRBV29-1 and TRBJ2-7, with TRBD2 identical over 7 bases. V lost 4 bases, J lost 4 bases, and 13 bases stayed unmatched. The CDR3 covers 15 residues. Germline V gives CDR1 SQVTM, CDR2 ANQGSEA. CDR3 residues: CSVGGGKTLEYEQYF. The CDR3 DNA is TGCAGCGTTGGGGGGGGTAAAACCCTTGAGTACGAGCAGTACTTC.

The V call is TRBV5-1, the J call TRBJ2-1; D possibly corresponds to TRBD1 (6 bases). Germline V CDR1 and CDR2: SGHRS, YFSETQ. V was cut by 0 bases and J by 4 bases, with 11 bases left in between. CDR3 length: 15 residues. The CDR3 bases are TGCGCCAGCAGCTTGGTTAGACAGGCGTACAATGAGCAGTTCTTC. Its protein is CASSLVRQAYNEQFF.

The gene calls are TRBV28 and TRBJ2-1, with a weak D call TRBD2 (6 bases). Trimming removed 6 bases at V and 5 bases at J, with 20 bases between. CDR3 size: 16 residues. Germline CDR1 is MDHEN and CDR2 is SYDVKM. CDR3 protein: CASSPGLRFLDNEQFF. Here the CDR3 DNA reads TGTGCCAGCAGCCCGGGACTTCGATTCCTGGACAATGAGCAGTTCTTC.

The chain has TRBV6-1 and TRBJ2-7; 10 nucleotides match TRBD1. This CDR3 spans 15 amino acids. J was trimmed by 3 bases and V by 5 bases; bases with no gene match: 7. Germline CDR1 MNHNS, CDR2 SASEGT. CDR3 loop: CASSTTRDRGYEQYF. Written as DNA, the CDR3 is TGTGCCAGCAGTACCACCCGGGACAGGGGCTACGAGCAGTACTTC.

This sequence joins TRBV30 and TRBJ1-2; TRBD1 aligns across 7 bases. This CDR3 is built from 10 residues. CDR1 is GTSNPN and CDR2 is SVGIG in the germline V gene (reference sequence). The V and J ends lost 5 bases and 7 bases, in that order; junction bases with no gene match: 1. The CDR3 sequence: CAWRQGGYTF. The CDR3 nucleotides are TGTGCCTGGCGACAGGGTGGCTACACCTTC.

The chain carries TRBV7-9 and TRBJ1-4; 10 positions match TRBD1. Germline V gene sequence: CDR1 SEHNR, CDR2 FQNEAQ (reference sequence). The CDR3 extends over 19 amino acids. V dropped 1 base and J dropped 1; count of bases not matched to a gene: 9. The CDR3 bases are TGTGCCAGCAGCTTAGGACCCGGGACAGGGGCGGGAACTAATGAAAAACTGTTTTTT. The encoded protein is CASSLGPGTGAGTNEKLFF.

The rearrangement links TRBV2 to TRBJ1-2; D gene uncertain. CDR1 SNHLY and CDR2 FYNNEI come from the germline V gene. The CDR3 runs to 13 residues. With 10 bases removed from V and 6 bases from J, the gap between germline ends came to 18 bases. CDR3 region: CATEGRRLDGYTF. The CDR3 DNA is TGTGCCACCGAGGGTCGTAGGCTAGATGGCTACACCTTC.

The chain recombines TRBV7-2 with TRBJ1-1; D gene uncertain. The CDR3 spans 14 residues. The germline gives CDR1 SGHTA, CDR2 FQGNSA. The V end was cut by 3 bases, the J end by 10 bases, with 18 bases between. Here the CDR3 reads CASSFMVIQQRAFF. CDR3 in DNA: TGTGCCAGCAGCTTCATGGTAATCCAGCAGCGAGCTTTCTTT. Full variable domain (missing parts from reference TRBV7-2 and TRBJ1-1): GAGVSQSPSNKVTEKGKDVELRCDPISGHTALYWYRQSLGQGLEFLIYFQGNSAPDKSGLPSDRFSAERTGGSVSTLTIQRTQQEDSAVYLCASSFMVIQQRAFFGQGTRLTVV.

The chain recombines TRBV7-9 with TRBJ2-5; D may be TRBD2 (6 bases). The V and J ends lost 0 bases and 4 bases respectively, with 12 bases between them. This CDR3 region has 15 residues. Germline CDR1 is SEHNR and CDR2 is FQNEAQ (reference sequence). The CDR3 coding sequence is TGTGCCAGCAGCTTAGCGGCGGGGAGGCGAGAGACCCAGTACTTC. Its protein is CASSLAAGRRETQYF.

The DNA of the CDR3 is TGTGCCAGCAGTTTAAAAGGCCGGGAGTACGAGCAGTACTTC. It translates to CASSLKGREYEQYF. The genes are TRBV27 and TRBJ2-7; weak D call: TRBD2 (6 bases). The CDR3 is 14 residues long. Germline V gives CDR1 MNHEY, CDR2 SMNVEV (reference sequence). Trimming took 2 bases from V and 4 from J, leaving 12 bases between them.

This chain joins TRBV5-1 and TRBJ2-3; 15 bases line up with TRBD2. The V and J ends lost 4 bases and 6 bases, in that order; junction bases with no gene match: 9. CDR3 size: 17 residues. The V gene's germline CDR1 is SGHRS and CDR2 YFSETQ. In DNA form, the CDR3 reads TGCGCCAGCAGCCTGGCCGGACTAGCGGGAGGGGGTGATACGCAGTATTTT. Its protein product is CASSLAGLAGGGDTQYF.

The genes are TRBV7-6 and TRBJ1-1; D not certain. Germline-derived CDR1 and CDR2 are SGHVS and FNYEAQ. This CDR3 comprises 14 residues. Between the trimmed V and J ends, which lost 3 bases and 5 bases, there was a span of 13 bases. CDR3 in DNA: TGTGCCAGCAGCTTGACACCTCTCCAGACTGAAGCTTTCTTT. Translating gives CASSLTPLQTEAFF.

The J gene is TRBJ2-6, the V gene TRBV27, with a tentative D call TRBD1 (6 bases). Germline V gives CDR1 MNHEY, CDR2 SMNVEV (reference sequence). Trimming pared 3 bases from V and 0 bases from J, leaving 12 bases between. The CDR3 has 17 amino acids. The CDR3 sequence: CASSFAGAGSGANVLTF. CDR3 coding DNA: TGTGCCAGCAGTTTCGCAGGGGCCGGCTCTGGGGCCAACGTCCTGACTTTC.

This sequence joins TRBV28 and TRBJ2-5; TRBD1 might be the D (7 bases). The germline CDR1 and CDR2 sequences are MDHEN and SYDVKM. This CDR3 spans 15 amino acids. V dropped 2 bases and J dropped 5 bases, with 15 bases sitting between them. The CDR3 nucleotides read TGTGCCAGCAGTTTAGGAGGGACAGCCGTCGAGACCCAGTACTTC. Amino acids: CASSLGGTAVETQYF.

The gene calls are TRBV27 and TRBJ2-1; D perhaps matches TRBD2 (6 bases). The ends were cut back, 8 bases at V and 3 bases at J, with 26 bases in the middle. The CDR3 contains 18 residues. Germline CDR1 is MNHEY and CDR2 is SMNVEV (reference sequence). The DNA of the CDR3 is TGTGCCAGCTCCGAGGGGAGGAGGGCGATAACCTTCTACAATGAGCAGTTCTTC. Protein product: CASSEGRRAITFYNEQFF.

The chain carries TRBV27 and TRBJ2-2, with D possibly being TRBD2 (6 bases). V was trimmed by 6 bases and J by 1 base, leaving 15 bases between them. The CDR3 totals 16 residues. Per the germline V gene, CDR1 is MNHEY and CDR2 is SMNVEV (reference sequence). CDR3 bases: TGTGCCAGCAGCCGAACCGGGACTCAGAACACCGGGGAGCTGTTTTTT. Protein sequence: CASSRTGTQNTGELFF.

The rearrangement links TRBV7-8 to TRBJ2-1; 16 nucleotides line up with TRBD2. Germline CDR1 is SGHVS and CDR2 is FQNEAQ. Unmatched junction bases numbered 7, after V lost 1 base and J lost 10 bases. The CDR3 is made up of 17 amino acids. CDR3 residues: CASSLVKGLAGGREQFF. The CDR3 region has the DNA TGTGCCAGCAGCTTAGTGAAGGGACTAGCGGGAGGGCGCGAGCAGTTCTTC.